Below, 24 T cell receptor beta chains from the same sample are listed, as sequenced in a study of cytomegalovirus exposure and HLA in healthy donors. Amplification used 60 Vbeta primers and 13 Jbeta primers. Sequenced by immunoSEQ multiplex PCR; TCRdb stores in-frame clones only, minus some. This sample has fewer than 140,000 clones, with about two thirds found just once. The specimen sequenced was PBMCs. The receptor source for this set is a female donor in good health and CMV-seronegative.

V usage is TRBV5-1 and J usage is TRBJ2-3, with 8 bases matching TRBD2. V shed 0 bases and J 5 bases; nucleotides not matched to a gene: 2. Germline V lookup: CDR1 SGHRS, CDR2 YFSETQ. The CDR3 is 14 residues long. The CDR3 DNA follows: TGCGCCAGCAGCTTGGAGAGCGGGAGAGATACGCAGTATTTT. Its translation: CASSLESGRDTQYF.

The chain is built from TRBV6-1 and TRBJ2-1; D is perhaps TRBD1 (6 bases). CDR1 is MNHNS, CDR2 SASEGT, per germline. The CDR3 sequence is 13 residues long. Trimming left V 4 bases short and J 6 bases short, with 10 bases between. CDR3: CASSVGRGNEQFF. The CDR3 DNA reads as TGTGCCAGCAGTGTGGGCAGGGGCAATGAGCAGTTCTTC.

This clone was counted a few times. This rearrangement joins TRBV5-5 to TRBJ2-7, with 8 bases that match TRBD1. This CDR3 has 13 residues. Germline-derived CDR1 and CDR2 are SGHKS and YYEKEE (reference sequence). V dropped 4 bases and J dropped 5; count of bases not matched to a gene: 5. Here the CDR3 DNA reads TGTGCCAGCAGCGCGGACAGGGCTCACGAGCAGTACTTC. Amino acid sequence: CASSADRAHEQYF.

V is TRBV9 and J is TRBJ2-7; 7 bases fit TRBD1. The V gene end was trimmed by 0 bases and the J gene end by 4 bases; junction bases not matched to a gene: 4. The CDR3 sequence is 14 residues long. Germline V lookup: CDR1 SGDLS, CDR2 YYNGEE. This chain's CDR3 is CASSVGDSRYEQYF. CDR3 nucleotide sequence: TGTGCCAGCAGCGTAGGGGACAGTCGTTACGAGCAGTACTTC.

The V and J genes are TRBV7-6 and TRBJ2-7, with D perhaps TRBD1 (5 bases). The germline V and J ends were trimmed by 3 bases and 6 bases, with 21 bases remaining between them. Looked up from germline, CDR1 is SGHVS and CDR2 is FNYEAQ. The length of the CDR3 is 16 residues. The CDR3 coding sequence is TGTGCCAGCAGCTTCTGGAAGGGGTCGGACCCCCGCGAGCAGTACTTC. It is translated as CASSFWKGSDPREQYF.

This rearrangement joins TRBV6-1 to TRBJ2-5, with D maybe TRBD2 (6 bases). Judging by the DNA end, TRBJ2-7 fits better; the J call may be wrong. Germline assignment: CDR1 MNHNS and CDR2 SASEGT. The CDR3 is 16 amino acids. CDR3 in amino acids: CASSEAGGWGKYEQYF. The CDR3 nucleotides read TGTGCCAGCAGTGAGGCCGGGGGTTGGGGAAAATACGAGCAGTACTTC.

Written as DNA, the CDR3 is TGTGCCAGCAGCTTCAATGGGCAAAATGAAAAACTGTTTTTT. Translation gives CASSFNGQNEKLFF. The V call is TRBV11-2, the J call TRBJ1-4; D not resolved. Germline CDR1 and CDR2: SGHAT and FQNNGV. Trimming removed 3 bases at V and 5 bases at J, with 10 bases between. CDR3 size: 14 residues.

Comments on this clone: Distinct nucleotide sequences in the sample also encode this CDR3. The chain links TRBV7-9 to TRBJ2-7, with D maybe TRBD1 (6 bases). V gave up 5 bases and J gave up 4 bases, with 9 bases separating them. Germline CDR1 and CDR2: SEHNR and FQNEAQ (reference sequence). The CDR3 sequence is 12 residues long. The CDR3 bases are TGTGCCAGCAGCCCGACAGGATACGAGCAGTACTTC. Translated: CASSPTGYEQYF.

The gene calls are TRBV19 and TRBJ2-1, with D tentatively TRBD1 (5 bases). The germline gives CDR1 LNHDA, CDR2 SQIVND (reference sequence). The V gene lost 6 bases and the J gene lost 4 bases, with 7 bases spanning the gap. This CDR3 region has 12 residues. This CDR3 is CASRDMYNEQFF. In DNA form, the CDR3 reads TGTGCCAGTAGGGACATGTACAATGAGCAGTTCTTC.

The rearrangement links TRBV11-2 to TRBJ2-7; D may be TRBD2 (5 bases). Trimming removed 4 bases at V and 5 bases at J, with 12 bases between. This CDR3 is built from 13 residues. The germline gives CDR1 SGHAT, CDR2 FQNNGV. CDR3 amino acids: CASSYGVSDEQYF. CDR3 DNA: TGTGCCAGCAGCTACGGGGTTTCGGACGAGCAGTACTTC. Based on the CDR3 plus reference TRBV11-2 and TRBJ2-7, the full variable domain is EAGVAQSPRYKIIEKRQSVAFWCNPISGHATLYWYQQILGQGPKLLIQFQNNGVVDDSQLPKDRFSAERLKGVDSTLKIQPAKLEDSAVYLCASSYGVSDEQYFGPGTRLTVT.

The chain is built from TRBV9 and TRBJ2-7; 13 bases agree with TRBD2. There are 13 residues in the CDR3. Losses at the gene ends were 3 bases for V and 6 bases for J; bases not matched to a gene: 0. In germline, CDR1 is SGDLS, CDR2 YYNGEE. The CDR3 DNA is TGTGCCAGCAGCGGACTAGCGGGAGGCGAGCAGTACTTC. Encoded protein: CASSGLAGGEQYF.

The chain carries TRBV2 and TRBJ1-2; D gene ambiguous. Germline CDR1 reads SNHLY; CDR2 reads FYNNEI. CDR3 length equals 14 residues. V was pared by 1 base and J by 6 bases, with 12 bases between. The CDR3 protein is CASSEGRPADGYTF. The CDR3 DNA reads TGTGCCAGCAGTGAAGGGAGGCCGGCCGATGGCTACACCTTC. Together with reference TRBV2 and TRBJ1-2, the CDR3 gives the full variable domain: EPEVTQTPSHQVTQMGQEVILRCVPISNHLYFYWYRQILGQKVEFLVSFYNNEISEKSEIFDDQFSVERPDGSNFTLKIRSTKLEDSAMYFCASSEGRPADGYTFGSGTRLTVV.

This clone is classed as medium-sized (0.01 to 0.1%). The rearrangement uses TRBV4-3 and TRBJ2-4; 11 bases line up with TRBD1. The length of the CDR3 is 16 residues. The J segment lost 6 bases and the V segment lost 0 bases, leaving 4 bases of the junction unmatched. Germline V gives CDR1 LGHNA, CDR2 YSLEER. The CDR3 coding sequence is TGCGCCAGCAGCCAAGAGGACAGGGGGCTAGGAAACATTCAGTACTTC. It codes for CASSQEDRGLGNIQYF.

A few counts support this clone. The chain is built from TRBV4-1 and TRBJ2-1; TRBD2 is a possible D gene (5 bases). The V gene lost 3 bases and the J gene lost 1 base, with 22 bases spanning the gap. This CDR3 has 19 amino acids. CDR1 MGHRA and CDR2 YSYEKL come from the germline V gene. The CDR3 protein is CASSHRLLFGMISYNEQFF. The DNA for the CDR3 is TGCGCCAGCAGCCATAGGCTATTGTTCGGGATGATTTCCTACAATGAGCAGTTCTTC.

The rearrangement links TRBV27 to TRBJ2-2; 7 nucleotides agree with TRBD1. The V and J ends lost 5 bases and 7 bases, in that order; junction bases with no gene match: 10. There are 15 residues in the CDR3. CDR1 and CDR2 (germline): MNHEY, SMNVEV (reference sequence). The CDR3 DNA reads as TGTGCCAGCAGTCCCCTGGCAGGGGGACACGGGGAGCTGTTTTTT. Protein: CASSPLAGGHGELFF.

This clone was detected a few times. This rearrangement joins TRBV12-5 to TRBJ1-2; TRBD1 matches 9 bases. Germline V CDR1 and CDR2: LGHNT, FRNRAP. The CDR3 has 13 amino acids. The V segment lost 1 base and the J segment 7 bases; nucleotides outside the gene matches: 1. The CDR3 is CASGLAGQGGYTF. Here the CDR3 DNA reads TGTGCTAGTGGTTTGGCGGGACAGGGTGGCTACACCTTC.

This chain's CDR3 is CASSLTGGLYTEAFF. Written as DNA, the CDR3 is TGTGCCAGCAGTTTGACAGGGGGCTTGTATACTGAAGCTTTCTTT. The chain joins TRBV6-1 to TRBJ1-1; TRBD1 aligns across 10 bases. Germline V gene lookup returns CDR1 MNHNS and CDR2 SASEGT. The trim removed 5 bases at V and 5 bases at J, leaving 8 bases unmatched. CDR3 length: 15 residues.

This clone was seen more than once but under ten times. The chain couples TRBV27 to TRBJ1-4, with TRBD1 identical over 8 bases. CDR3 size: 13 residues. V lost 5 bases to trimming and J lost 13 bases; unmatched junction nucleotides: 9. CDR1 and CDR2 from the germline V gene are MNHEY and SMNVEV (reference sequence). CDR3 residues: CASSLSRQGRLFF. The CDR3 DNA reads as TGTGCCAGCAGTCTCAGCCGACAGGGGAGACTGTTTTTT.

CDR3 nucleotides: TGTGCCAGCACCGGAAGGGGGACTAGCGGGAGCCCCTACAATGAGCAGTTCTTC. Encoded protein: CASTGRGTSGSPYNEQFF. The V call is TRBV2, the J call TRBJ2-1; 14 bases map to TRBD2. Per germline, CDR1 SNHLY and CDR2 FYNNEI. The CDR3 contains 18 residues. Trimming took 7 bases from V and 2 from J; bases not matched to a gene: 10.

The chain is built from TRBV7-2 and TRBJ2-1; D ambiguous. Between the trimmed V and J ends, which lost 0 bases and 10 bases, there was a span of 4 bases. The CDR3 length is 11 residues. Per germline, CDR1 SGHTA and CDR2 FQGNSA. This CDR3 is CASSLAREQFF. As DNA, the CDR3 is TGTGCCAGCAGCTTAGCCAGGGAGCAGTTCTTC. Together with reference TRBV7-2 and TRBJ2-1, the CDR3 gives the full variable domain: GAGVSQSPSNKVTEKGKDVELRCDPISGHTALYWYRQSLGQGLEFLIYFQGNSAPDKSGLPSDRFSAERTGGSVSTLTIQRTQQEDSAVYLCASSLAREQFFGPGTRLTVL.

DNA for the CDR3: TGTGCTAGTGGTCCCCGACAGGCCCCCTACGAGCAGTACTTC. This sequence encodes CASGPRQAPYEQYF. The V call is TRBV12-5, the J call TRBJ2-7, with D possibly matching TRBD1 (6 bases). The CDR3 runs to 14 residues. V dropped 5 bases and J dropped 2 bases, with 13 bases sitting between them. CDR1 and CDR2 from the germline V gene are LGHNT and FRNRAP.

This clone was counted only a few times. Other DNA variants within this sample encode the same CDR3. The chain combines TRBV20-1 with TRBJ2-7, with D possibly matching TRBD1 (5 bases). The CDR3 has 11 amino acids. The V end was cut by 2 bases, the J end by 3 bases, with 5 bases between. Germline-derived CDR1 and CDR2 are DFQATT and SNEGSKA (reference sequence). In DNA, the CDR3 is TGCAGTGCTAGACAGGGCTACGAGCAGTACTTC. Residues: CSARQGYEQYF.

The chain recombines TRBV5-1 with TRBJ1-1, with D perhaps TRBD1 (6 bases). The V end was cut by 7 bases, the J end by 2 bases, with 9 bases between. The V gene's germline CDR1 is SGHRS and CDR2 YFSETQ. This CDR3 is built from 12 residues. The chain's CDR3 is CASLGGNTEAFF. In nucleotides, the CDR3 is TGCGCCAGCCTTGGGGGCAACACTGAAGCTTTCTTT.

CDR3 amino acids: CASSPLVAGGTDTQYF. The CDR3 bases are TGTGCCAGCAGCCCCCTGGTAGCAGGGGGTACAGATACGCAGTATTTT. V and J are TRBV5-4 and TRBJ2-3; 7 nucleotides line up with TRBD1. Unmatched junction bases numbered 11, after V lost 4 bases and J lost 3 bases. This CDR3 region has 16 residues. Germline CDR1 and CDR2: SGHNT and YYREEE (reference sequence).